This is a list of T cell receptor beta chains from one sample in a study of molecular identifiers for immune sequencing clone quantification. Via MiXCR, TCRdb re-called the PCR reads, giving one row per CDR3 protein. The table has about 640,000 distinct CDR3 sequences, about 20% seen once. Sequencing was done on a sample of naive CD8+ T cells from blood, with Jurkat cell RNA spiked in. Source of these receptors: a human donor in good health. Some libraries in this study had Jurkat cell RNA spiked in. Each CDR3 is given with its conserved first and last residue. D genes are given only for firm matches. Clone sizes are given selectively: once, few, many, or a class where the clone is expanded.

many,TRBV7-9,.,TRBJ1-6,CASSETRSDFPLHF,TGTGCCAGCAGCGAGACAAGGTCCGATTTTCCCCTCCACTTT
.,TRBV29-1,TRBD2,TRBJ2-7,CSVEGGGVSSYEQYF,TGCAGCGTTGAAGGGGGGGGGGTGAGCTCCTACGAGCAGTACTTC
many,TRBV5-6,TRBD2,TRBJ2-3,CASTQFGLAGPTDTQYF,TGTGCCAGCACCCAATTCGGACTAGCGGGACCCACAGATACGCAGTATTTT
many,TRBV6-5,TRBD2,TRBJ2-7,CASSPASGINEQYF,TGTGCCAGCAGTCCGGCTAGCGGGATAAACGAGCAGTACTTC
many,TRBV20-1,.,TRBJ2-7,CSASESGEQYF,TGCAGTGCTAGTGAGTCGGGCGAGCAGTACTTC
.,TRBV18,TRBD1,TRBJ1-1,CASSPPLDRRGEAFF,TGTGCCAGCTCACCACCCCTGGACCGCAGGGGGGAAGCTTTCTTT
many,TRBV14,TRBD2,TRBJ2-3,CASSQDFGAGELTSTDTQYF,TGTGCCAGCAGCCAAGATTTCGGAGCGGGGGAACTTACTAGCACAGATACGCAGTATTTT
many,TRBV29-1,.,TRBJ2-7,CSVGANRAYEQYF,TGCAGCGTCGGTGCCAACAGGGCCTACGAGCAGTACTTC
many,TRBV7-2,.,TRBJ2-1,CASSSPGPPVGNEQFF,TGTGCCAGCAGCTCCCCGGGACCCCCCGTAGGCAATGAGCAGTTCTTC
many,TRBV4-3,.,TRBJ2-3,CASSQGSGAQYF,TGCGCCAGCAGCCAGGGTTCGGGGGCGCAGTATTTT
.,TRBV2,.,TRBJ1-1,CASSGGGAEASF,TGTGCCAGCAGTGGTGGGGGGGCTGAAGCTTCCTTT
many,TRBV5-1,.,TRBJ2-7,CASSLGGANYEQYF,TGCGCCAGCAGCTTGGGGGGGGCCAACTACGAGCAGTACTTC
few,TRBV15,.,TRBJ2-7,CATSSDRGLLREQYF,TGTGCCACCAGCAGTGATAGAGGCCTCCTTCGCGAGCAGTACTTC
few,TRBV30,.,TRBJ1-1,CAWSVYTLSEAFF,TGTGCCTGGAGTGTATATACACTCTCGGAAGCTTTCTTT
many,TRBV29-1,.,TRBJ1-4,CSVVAGAASFEKLFF,TGCAGCGTTGTAGCTGGGGCAGCCTCCTTTGAAAAACTGTTTTTT
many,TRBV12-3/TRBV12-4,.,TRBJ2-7,CASRPVGAREQYF,TGTGCCAGCAGGCCCGTAGGGGCACGCGAGCAGTACTTC
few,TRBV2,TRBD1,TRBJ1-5,CASSEWDRGNQPQHF,TGTGCCAGCAGTGAATGGGACAGGGGCAATCAGCCCCAGCATTTT
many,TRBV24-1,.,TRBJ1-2,CATSAADLYYGYTF,TGTGCCACCAGTGCTGCAGACCTATACTATGGCTACACCTTC
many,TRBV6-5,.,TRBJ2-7,CASSYTGSSYEQYF,TGTGCCAGCAGTTACACAGGGAGCTCCTACGAGCAGTACTTC
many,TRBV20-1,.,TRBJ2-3,CSATDRDSHLNTQYF,TGCAGTGCGACCGACCGGGACTCGCATCTCAATACGCAGTATTTT
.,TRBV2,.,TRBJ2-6,CASSGDRVSGANVLTF,TGTGCCAGCAGTGGCGATAGGGTGTCTGGGGCCAACGTCCTGACTTTC
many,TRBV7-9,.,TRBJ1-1,CASSFKIGTEAFF,TGTGCCAGCAGTTTTAAGATCGGCACTGAAGCTTTCTTT
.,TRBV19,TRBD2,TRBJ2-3,CASSIGLAGGITDTQYF,TGTGCCAGTAGTATAGGTCTAGCGGGGGGAATCACAGATACGCAGTATTTT
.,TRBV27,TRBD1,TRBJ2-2,CASMDRGRETGELFF,TGTGCCAGCATGGACAGGGGGCGCGAGACCGGGGAGCTGTTTTTT
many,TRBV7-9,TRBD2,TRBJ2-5,CAGRLAGDWETQYF,TGTGCCGGGCGACTAGCGGGAGACTGGGAGACCCAGTACTTC
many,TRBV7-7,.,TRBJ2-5,CASSKVGRETQYF,TGTGCCAGCAGCAAAGTCGGTCGAGAGACCCAGTACTTC
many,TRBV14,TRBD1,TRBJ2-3,CASSQAPGQKITDTQYF,TGTGCCAGCAGCCAGGCCCCGGGACAGAAAATCACAGATACGCAGTATTTT
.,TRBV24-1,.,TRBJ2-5,CATSDLFQETQYF,TGTGCCACCAGTGATTTGTTCCAAGAGACCCAGTACTTC
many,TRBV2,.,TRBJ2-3,CASNLVMVGGTQYF,TGTGCCAGCAACCTAGTGATGGTAGGAGGTACGCAGTATTTT
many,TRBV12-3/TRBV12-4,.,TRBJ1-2,CASSFQGSNYGYTF,TGTGCCAGCAGTTTTCAGGGATCTAACTATGGCTACACCTTC
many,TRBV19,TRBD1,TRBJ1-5,CASKMGQGLNQPQHF,TGTGCCAGTAAAATGGGACAGGGGCTAAATCAGCCCCAGCATTTT
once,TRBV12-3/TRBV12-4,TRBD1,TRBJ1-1,CASSPGGGTEALF,TGTGCCAGCAGTCCAGGGGGCGGAACTGAAGCTCTCTTT
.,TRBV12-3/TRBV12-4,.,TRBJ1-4,CASSLTPGEWGKLFF,TGTGCCAGCAGTTTAACTCCAGGGGAGTGGGGAAAACTGTTTTTT
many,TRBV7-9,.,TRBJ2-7,CASSSNTRPGSYEQYF,TGTGCCAGCAGCTCGAATACACGACCGGGGTCCTACGAGCAGTACTTC
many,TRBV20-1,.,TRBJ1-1,CSARGPGQTNTEAFF,TGCAGTGCTAGAGGACCCGGACAGACGAACACTGAAGCTTTCTTT
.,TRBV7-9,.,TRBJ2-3,CASSSGLSEGSTDTQYF,TGTGCCAGCAGCTCCGGACTATCGGAGGGGAGCACAGATACGCAGTATTTT
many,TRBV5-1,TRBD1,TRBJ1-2,CASSLDGPGTGYYGYTF,TGCGCCAGCAGCTTGGACGGTCCCGGGACAGGGTACTATGGCTACACCTTC
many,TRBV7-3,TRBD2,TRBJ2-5,CASSDGTSGQETQYF,TGTGCCAGCAGCGACGGGACTAGCGGGCAAGAGACCCAGTACTTC
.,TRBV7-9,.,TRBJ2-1,CASITGTTYNEQFF,TGTGCCAGCATTACCGGGACCACCTACAATGAGCAGTTCTTC
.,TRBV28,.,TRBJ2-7,CASSLYRYVYEQYF,TGTGCCAGCAGTTTATACCGCTACGTTTACGAGCAGTACTTC
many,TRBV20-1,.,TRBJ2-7,CSARSRMSYEQYF,TGCAGTGCTAGGTCGAGGATGTCCTACGAGCAGTACTTC
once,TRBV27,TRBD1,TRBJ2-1,CASTPGTGAYNEQFF,TGTGCCAGCACACCCGGGACAGGGGCCTACAATGAGCAGTTCTTC
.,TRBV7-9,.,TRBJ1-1,CASSLVRTTNTEAFF,TGTGCCAGCAGCTTGGTTCGGACTACGAACACTGAAGCTTTCTTT
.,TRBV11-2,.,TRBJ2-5,CASSPLPTETRYF,TGTGCCAGCAGCCCCCTCCCCACGGAGACCCGGTACTTC
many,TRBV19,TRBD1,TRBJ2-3,CASESWDREGDTQYF,TGTGCCAGTGAGTCGTGGGACAGGGAAGGAGATACGCAGTATTTT
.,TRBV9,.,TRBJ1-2,CASSVQGILSLGYGYTF,TGTGCCAGCAGCGTACAGGGTATTCTGTCTTTGGGCTATGGCTACACCTTC
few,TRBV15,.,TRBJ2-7,CATSREPRYEQYF,TGTGCCACCAGCAGAGAACCCCGCTACGAGCAGTACTTC
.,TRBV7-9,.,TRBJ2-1,CASSSNQMGNPLDEQFF,TGTGCCAGCAGCTCCAACCAAATGGGTAACCCCCTCGATGAGCAGTTCTTC